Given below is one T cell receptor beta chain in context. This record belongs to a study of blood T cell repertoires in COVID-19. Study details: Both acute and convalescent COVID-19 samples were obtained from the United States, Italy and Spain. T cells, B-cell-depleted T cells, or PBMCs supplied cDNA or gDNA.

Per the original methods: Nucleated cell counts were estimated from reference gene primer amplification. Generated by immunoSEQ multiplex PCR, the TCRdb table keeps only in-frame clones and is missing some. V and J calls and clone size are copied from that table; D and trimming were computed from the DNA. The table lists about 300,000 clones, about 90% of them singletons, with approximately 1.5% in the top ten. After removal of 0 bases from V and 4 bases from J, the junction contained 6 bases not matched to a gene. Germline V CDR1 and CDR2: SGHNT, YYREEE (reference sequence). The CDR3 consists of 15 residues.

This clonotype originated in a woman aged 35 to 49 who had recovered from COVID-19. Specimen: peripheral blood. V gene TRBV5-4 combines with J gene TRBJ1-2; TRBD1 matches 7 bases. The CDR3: CASSLEDRDSYGYTF. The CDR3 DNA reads TGTGCCAGCAGCTTGGAAGACAGGGACAGCTATGGCTACACCTTC. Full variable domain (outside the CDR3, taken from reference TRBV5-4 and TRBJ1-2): ETGVTQSPTHLIKTRGQQVTLRCSSQSGHNTVSWYQQALGQGPQFIFQYYREEENGRGNFPPRFSGLQFPNYSSELNVNALELDDSALYLCASSLEDRDSYGYTFGSGTRLTVV.